Following are 8 T cell receptor beta chains from one sample sequenced in a study of T-cell memory formation after mild COVID-19 (TCRdb year 2021). Libraries were constructed by 5' RACE. Sequencing was performed on an Illumina NovaSeq 6000. TCRdb reanalyzed the raw reads on its own, using fastp at Q25 for trimming and MiXCR for clone calling, and kept in-frame beta chains. Every entry covers one CDR3 protein and lists the most common genes and DNA from its rows. Recorded for this sample are 470,000 or so distinct CDR3 sequences; around a sixth of them occurred a single time. The top ten constitute roughly 12% of the sample. The sequenced sample consisted of PBMCs or a T cell subset sorted from them (not recorded which). The receptors shown here come from an adult woman who had mild COVID-19 (a few samples of this study predate the infection). The sample titles of this study are shuffled in the database, so cell type and time point are left out; the donor was told from shared clones.

The V gene is TRBV4-2, the J gene TRBJ2-1; D is unclear. The length of the CDR3 is 11 residues. The V end was cut by 0 bases, the J end by 12 bases, with 6 bases between. The V gene's germline CDR1 is LGHNA and CDR2 YNFKEQ. Here the CDR3 reads CASSQDWRQFF. The CDR3 bases are TGTGCCAGCAGCCAAGATTGGCGGCAGTTCTTC.

The V gene is TRBV5-1, the J gene TRBJ2-7; D not certain. Germline CDR1 and CDR2: SGHRS and YFSETQ. V was cut by 1 base and J by 5 bases, with 13 bases left in between. The CDR3 covers 14 residues. CDR3 protein: CASSLPSHANEQYF. The CDR3 coding sequence is TGCGCCAGCAGCTTGCCAAGCCACGCGAACGAGCAGTACTTC.

This clonotype was recorded at least ten times. The CDR3 sequence: CATSDPRSGDTDTQYF. CDR3 coding DNA: TGTGCCACCAGTGACCCTCGGTCAGGCGACACAGATACGCAGTATTTT. The chain links TRBV24-1 to TRBJ2-3; D not certain. V was trimmed by 4 bases and J by 2 bases, leaving 15 bases between them. In germline, CDR1 is KGHDR, CDR2 SFDVKD. This CDR3 has 16 amino acids.

Only a few counts were recorded for this clonotype. The chain uses TRBV21-1 and TRBJ2-6; the D call in the table, TRBD1, was not verified against the DNA. TRBV21-1 is noted as a pseudogene. This CDR3 is 18 amino acids long. Written as DNA, the CDR3 is TGTGCCGGGCCGGGGGGACAGGGGTCGTATGGTGGGGCCAACGTCCTGACTTTC. Translating gives CAGPGGQGSYGGANVLTF.

The chain carries TRBV20-1 and TRBJ1-5; TRBD1 matches 7 bases. Germline CDR1 is DFQATT and CDR2 is SNEGSKA (reference sequence). The length of the CDR3 is 15 residues. The ends lost 5 bases at V and 2 bases at J; junction bases unmatched: 9. The CDR3 spells CSAPTGNYRNQPQHF. DNA of the CDR3: TGCAGTGCTCCGACAGGGAACTATCGCAATCAGCCCCAGCATTTT.

The chain uses TRBV12-3 or TRBV12-4 and TRBJ1-5, with D possibly matching TRBD1 (5 bases). This CDR3 has 13 amino acids. With 7 bases removed from V and 7 bases from J, the gap between germline ends came to 14 bases. Here the CDR3 reads CASILPGEQPQHF. The CDR3 DNA reads TGTGCCAGCATCCTACCGGGGGAGCAGCCCCAGCATTTT.

This clonotype was counted a few times. V usage is TRBV19 and J usage is TRBJ1-5, with TRBD1 as a possible D gene (5 bases). Germline assignment: CDR1 LNHDA and CDR2 SQIVND (reference sequence). The CDR3 totals 15 residues. Trimming removed 9 bases from V and 0 bases from J, with 15 bases in between. CDR3 amino acids: CASQQDGSSNQPQHF. CDR3 coding DNA: TGTGCCAGCCAACAGGACGGTTCTAGCAATCAGCCCCAGCATTTT. Together with reference TRBV19 and TRBJ1-5, the CDR3 gives the full variable domain: DGGITQSPKYLFRKEGQNVTLSCEQNLNHDAMYWYRQDPGQGLRLIYYSQIVNDFQKGDIAEGYSVSREKKESFPLTVTSAQKNPTAFYLCASQQDGSSNQPQHFGDGTRLSIL.

The rearrangement links TRBV12-3 or TRBV12-4 to TRBJ1-1; D is ambiguous. The CDR3 spans 14 residues. The V end lost 5 bases, the J end lost 1 base, and 11 bases lay between the germline ends. The CDR3 DNA sequence: TGTGCCAGCAGTCAAAGTACTAAGAACACTGAAGCTTTCTTT. Translating gives CASSQSTKNTEAFF.